These 11 T cell receptor beta chains came from one sample sequenced in a study of OX40 agonist ivuxolimab in advanced cancers. Assay: immunoSEQ multiplex PCR; the TCRdb copy retains only in-frame clones and omits some. The table has some 97,000 clones, around 89% seen once. This material consisted of CD4+ or CD8+ T cells sorted from blood, taken in a trial of the OX40 agonist ivuxolimab. These receptor sequences come from an adult with an advanced solid tumor such as melanoma, head and neck, liver or kidney cancer.

J is TRBJ2-5 and V is TRBV15, with 7 bases lining up with TRBD2. The germline gives CDR1 LNHNV, CDR2 YYDKDF (reference sequence). V was pared by 4 bases and J by 2 bases, with 7 bases of the junction left unmatched. This CDR3 spans 15 amino acids. The CDR3: CATSKLRTRQETQYF. CDR3 bases: TGTGCCACCAGCAAACTACGGACTAGACAAGAGACCCAGTACTTC. The full variable domain, rest sourced from reference TRBV15 and TRBJ2-5, is DAMVIQNPRYQVTQFGKPVTLSCSQTLNHNVMYWYQQKSSQAPKLLFHYYDKDFNNEADTPDNFQSRRPNTSFCFLDIRSPGLGDTAMYLCATSKLRTRQETQYFGPGTRLLVL.

This clone has just one count. This sequence joins TRBV19 and TRBJ2-3, with unresolved D. The CDR3 totals 13 residues. Per the germline V gene, CDR1 is LNHDA and CDR2 is SQIVND (reference sequence). V lost 5 bases to trimming and J lost 4 bases, with 10 bases between them. The CDR3 sequence is CASSYTVSDTQYF. The CDR3 coding sequence is TGTGCCAGTAGTTATACTGTCTCAGATACGCAGTATTTT.

The rearrangement links TRBV6-5 to TRBJ2-7; D is uncertain. The germline gives CDR1 MNHEY, CDR2 SVGAGI. The CDR3 spans 11 residues. The V end was cut by 7 bases, the J end by 2 bases, with 6 bases between. The CDR3 DNA reads TGTGCCAGCACGGCAGCCTACGAGCAGTACTTC. Residues: CASTAAYEQYF.

The V gene is TRBV30, the J gene TRBJ2-3; 12 positions match TRBD1. Germline V gene data show CDR1 as GTSNPN and CDR2 as SVGIG (reference sequence). This CDR3 spans 14 amino acids. The junction had 4 bases not matched to a gene; V was cut back by 4 bases and J by 5 bases. The CDR3 DNA reads TGTGCCTGGAATGGGGACAGGGGGCGAGATACGCAGTATTTT. Amino acids: CAWNGDRGRDTQYF.

The CDR3 loop is CASSTTGYNQPQHF. CDR3 bases: TGTGCCAGTAGCACTACAGGCTACAATCAGCCCCAGCATTTT. The chain employs TRBV19 and TRBJ1-5; D is perhaps TRBD1 (5 bases). V lost 6 bases, J lost 3 bases, and 12 bases lay in between. Germline CDR1 reads LNHDA; CDR2 reads SQIVND (reference sequence). CDR3 size: 14 residues.

This clone has only a few counts. The chain uses TRBV7-3 and TRBJ2-3, with 9 positions matching TRBD2. CDR1 and CDR2 (germline): SGHTA, FQGTGA. This CDR3 is built from 15 residues. V gave up 5 bases and J gave up 8 bases; unmatched junction bases: 11. CDR3: CASSLTSGPSSTQYF. CDR3 coding DNA: TGTGCCAGCAGCCTGACTAGCGGCCCGTCCTCTACGCAGTATTTT.

V and J are TRBV10-3 and TRBJ1-1; TRBD1 matches 9 bases. Germline lookup yields CDR1 ENHRY and CDR2 SYGVKD. V shed 10 bases, J shed 2 bases, and the junction held 5 bases outside the gene matches. This CDR3 spans 13 amino acids. The CDR3 region is CANRDRDNTEAFF. The CDR3 nucleotides read TGTGCCAACCGGGACAGGGATAACACTGAAGCTTTCTTT.

This chain connects TRBV5-6 to TRBJ1-2; the match to TRBD1 covers 7 bases. The CDR3 is 14 residues long. The ends lost 4 bases at V and 5 bases at J; junction bases unmatched: 8. CDR1 SGHDT and CDR2 YYEEEE come from the germline V gene. The CDR3 reads CASSARTGSYGYTF. The CDR3 DNA sequence: TGTGCCAGCAGCGCCCGGACAGGATCGTATGGCTACACCTTC.

Here the CDR3 reads CASSDSGFGNTIYF. The DNA of the CDR3 is TGTGCCAGCAGTGATTCTGGGTTTGGAAACACCATATATTTT. This chain connects TRBV25-1 to TRBJ1-3; D is ambiguous. This CDR3 is 14 amino acids long. Per germline, CDR1 MGHDK and CDR2 SYGVNS. V was clipped by 3 bases and J by 3 bases, with 9 bases between them.

J is TRBJ1-1 and V is TRBV18; 10 bases are a match to TRBD1. This CDR3 comprises 18 residues. CDR1 is KGHSH, CDR2 LQKENI, per germline. After removal of 3 bases from V and 0 bases from J, the junction contained 10 bases not matched to a gene. In DNA form, the CDR3 reads TGTGCCAGCTCACCGACCGACAGGGGGCAAGGGGTGAACACTGAAGCTTTCTTT. Protein sequence: CASSPTDRGQGVNTEAFF.

This clone was counted a single time. This chain joins TRBV28 and TRBJ2-3; TRBD2 matches at 10 bases. From germline, CDR1 is MDHEN and CDR2 SYDVKM. The trim removed 3 bases at V and 1 base at J, leaving 7 bases unmatched. The CDR3 runs to 17 residues. The CDR3: CASSFQAGGPGTDTQYF. CDR3 in DNA: TGTGCCAGCAGTTTTCAAGCGGGAGGGCCCGGCACAGATACGCAGTATTTT. Full variable domain (outside the CDR3, taken from reference TRBV28 and TRBJ2-3): DVKVTQSSRYLVKRTGEKVFLECVQDMDHENMFWYRQDPGLGLRLIYFSYDVKMKEKGDIPEGYSVSREKKERFSLILESASTNQTSMYLCASSFQAGGPGTDTQYFGPGTRLTVL.